This T cell receptor beta chain was observed in a study of blood T cell repertoires in COVID-19. Study-wide background: The origin of the acute and convalescent COVID-19 samples was the United States, Italy and Spain. From T cells, B-cell-depleted T cells, or PBMCs came the material, which was cDNA or gDNA.

Assay: immunoSEQ multiplex PCR; the TCRdb copy retains only in-frame clones and omits some. The sample comprises about 370,000 clones, around 89% of which are singletons, and approximately 3% rests with the top ten. The ends were cut back, 8 bases at V and 1 base at J, with 17 bases in the middle. Germline values: CDR1 SEHNR, CDR2 FQNEAQ (reference sequence). The CDR3 sequence is 15 residues long. Sequencing input: peripheral blood. This clonotype originated in a woman in her twenties or thirties with COVID-19, enrolled during active disease. J is TRBJ1-1 and V is TRBV7-9, with a tentative D call TRBD1 (6 bases). CDR3 sequence: CASALRGGENTEAFF. Here the CDR3 DNA reads TGTGCCAGCGCTCTCAGAGGGGGAGAGAACACTGAAGCTTTCTTT.